The rows below give T cell receptor beta chains drawn from one sample of a study of blood T cell repertoires in COVID-19. Using immunoSEQ multiplex PCR, the repertoire was profiled, and TCRdb retains in-frame clones only, with some absent. The sample carries some 260,000 clones, approximately 88% recorded once. The specimen sequenced was peripheral blood. Every receptor here comes from a woman in her 70s with COVID-19, enrolled during active disease. The CDR3 runs from the conserved cysteine through the conserved F or W. The order of the fields is J gene, V gene, clone size, D gene, CDR3 DNA, CDR3 protein. D genes are given only for firm matches. For some rows the clone size is stated as once, few or many, or as a class when expanded; others skip it.

J gene: TRBJ2-7; V gene: TRBV27; clone size: .; D gene: TRBD2; CDR3 DNA: TGTGCCAGCAGTCCCTCTAGCGGGAGTTGGTATGAGCAGTACTTC; CDR3 protein: CASSPSSGSWYEQYF
J gene: TRBJ2-2; V gene: TRBV15; clone size: few; D gene: TRBD2; CDR3 DNA: TGTGCCACCAGCAGAGATCAAAATAGCGGGCTACTAAACACCGGGGAGCTGTTTTTT; CDR3 protein: CATSRDQNSGLLNTGELFF
J gene: TRBJ2-7; V gene: TRBV7-9; clone size: .; D gene: TRBD2; CDR3 DNA: TGTGCCAGCAGCTTAGGGACGGGAGGGCCCCAATACGAGCAGTACTTC; CDR3 protein: CASSLGTGGPQYEQYF
J gene: TRBJ1-1; V gene: TRBV4-2; clone size: .; D gene: .; CDR3 DNA: TGTGCCAGCAGCCAAGTCCCGGGAGCCGCGGAGACTGAAGCTTTCTTT; CDR3 protein: CASSQVPGAAETEAFF
J gene: TRBJ1-5; V gene: TRBV12-3/TRBV12-4; clone size: .; D gene: .; CDR3 DNA: TGTGCCAGCAGCGATCGGAGTTGGCAGCCCCAGCATTTT; CDR3 protein: CASSDRSWQPQHF
J gene: TRBJ1-1; V gene: TRBV6-1; clone size: .; D gene: TRBD1; CDR3 DNA: TGTGCCAGCAGTGAAGCGCTTGCAGGGGGCAGGAACACTGAAGCTTTCTTT; CDR3 protein: CASSEALAGGRNTEAFF
J gene: TRBJ2-1; V gene: TRBV7-3; clone size: .; D gene: TRBD2; CDR3 DNA: TGTGCCAGCAGTCGGGCTAGCGGGATTCGTGAGCAGTTCTTC; CDR3 protein: CASSRASGIREQFF
J gene: TRBJ2-7; V gene: TRBV5-4; clone size: .; D gene: TRBD1; CDR3 DNA: TGTGCCAGCAGCCCACAGGGGGTATACTACGAGCAGTACTTC; CDR3 protein: CASSPQGVYYEQYF
J gene: TRBJ1-2; V gene: TRBV29-1; clone size: .; D gene: .; CDR3 DNA: TGCAGCGTTGAACAGGGCTCCTACACCTTC; CDR3 protein: CSVEQGSYTF
J gene: TRBJ1-5; V gene: TRBV5-8; clone size: .; D gene: .; CDR3 DNA: TGTGCCAGCAGTACCAGGGGTAGCAATCAGCCCCAGCATTTT; CDR3 protein: CASSTRGSNQPQHF
J gene: TRBJ2-3; V gene: TRBV24-1; clone size: .; D gene: TRBD2; CDR3 DNA: TGTGCCACAAGAGGACTAGCGGGAGTATTCAGCACAGATACGCAGTATTTT; CDR3 protein: CATRGLAGVFSTDTQYF
J gene: TRBJ1-1; V gene: TRBV6-2/TRBV6-3; clone size: few; D gene: .; CDR3 DNA: TGTGCCAGCAGTTACCTTCCTCCGGGGTCGGGCACTGAAGCTTTCTTT; CDR3 protein: CASSYLPPGSGTEAFF
J gene: TRBJ2-3; V gene: TRBV6-5; clone size: few; D gene: TRBD2; CDR3 DNA: TGTGCCAGCAGAGGGCTAGCGGGATTCGGAGATACGCAGTATTTT; CDR3 protein: CASRGLAGFGDTQYF
J gene: TRBJ1-1; V gene: TRBV28; clone size: .; D gene: .; CDR3 DNA: TGTGCCAGCAGCCTCGATGGAGCTGAAGCTTTCTTT; CDR3 protein: CASSLDGAEAFF
J gene: TRBJ2-5; V gene: TRBV5-1; clone size: .; D gene: TRBD1; CDR3 DNA: TGCGCCAGCAGCCGGGACAGGCCTCGCCAAGAGACCCAGTACTTC; CDR3 protein: CASSRDRPRQETQYF
J gene: TRBJ1-2; V gene: TRBV13; clone size: .; D gene: TRBD1; CDR3 DNA: TGTGCCAGCAGCGTGACAGGGAATGGCTACACCTTC; CDR3 protein: CASSVTGNGYTF
J gene: TRBJ1-1; V gene: TRBV18; clone size: .; D gene: .; CDR3 DNA: TGTGCCAGCTCACCCCAGGGTGGCACTGAAGCTTTCTTT; CDR3 protein: CASSPQGGTEAFF
J gene: TRBJ1-2; V gene: TRBV11-1; clone size: .; D gene: TRBD1; CDR3 DNA: TGTGCCAGCAGCTTCGGACAGGGTTTATCTGGCTACACCTTC; CDR3 protein: CASSFGQGLSGYTF
J gene: TRBJ2-1; V gene: TRBV27; clone size: .; D gene: .; CDR3 DNA: TGTGCCAGCAGTTTCAGGGGTTCTTACAATGAGCAGTTCTTC; CDR3 protein: CASSFRGSYNEQFF
J gene: TRBJ2-5; V gene: TRBV5-4; clone size: .; D gene: .; CDR3 DNA: TGTGCCAGCAGCTTCAACCAGCGGGAAGAGACCCAGTACTTC; CDR3 protein: CASSFNQREETQYF
J gene: TRBJ1-1; V gene: TRBV27; clone size: .; D gene: .; CDR3 DNA: TGTGCCAGCAGATCCGAAGGCGGGGCTTTCTTT; CDR3 protein: CASRSEGGAFF
J gene: TRBJ1-2; V gene: TRBV30; clone size: .; D gene: TRBD1; CDR3 DNA: TGTGCCTGGAGTGTACGACAGGGGAGTATCTATGGCTACACCTTC; CDR3 protein: CAWSVRQGSIYGYTF
J gene: TRBJ1-2; V gene: TRBV27; clone size: .; D gene: TRBD1; CDR3 DNA: TGTGCCAGCAGTAGGTCGGGACAGGGGTTGTACAACTATGGCTACACCTTC; CDR3 protein: CASSRSGQGLYNYGYTF
J gene: TRBJ1-1; V gene: TRBV7-9; clone size: .; D gene: TRBD1; CDR3 DNA: TGTGCCAGCAGCGGACAGGGGTACACTGAAGCTTTCTTT; CDR3 protein: CASSGQGYTEAFF
J gene: TRBJ1-4; V gene: TRBV4-3; clone size: .; D gene: TRBD1; CDR3 DNA: TGCGCCAGCAGCCTAGGACAGGGGGCGACGGCAACTAATGAAAAACTGTTTTTT; CDR3 protein: CASSLGQGATATNEKLFF
J gene: TRBJ2-2; V gene: TRBV6-1; clone size: .; D gene: .; CDR3 DNA: TGTGCCAGCAGTGACGTGATACTTAGCGGAGATATCACCGGGGAGCTGTTTTTT; CDR3 protein: CASSDVILSGDITGELFF
J gene: TRBJ1-5; V gene: TRBV10-3; clone size: .; D gene: TRBD1; CDR3 DNA: TGTGCCATCAGGCCCGGGACAGGGGTTGATCAGCCCCAGCATTTT; CDR3 protein: CAIRPGTGVDQPQHF
J gene: TRBJ1-2; V gene: TRBV29-1; clone size: .; D gene: .; CDR3 DNA: TGCAGCGTTGACAGGGGAATTGGGGATGGCTACACCTTC; CDR3 protein: CSVDRGIGDGYTF
J gene: TRBJ1-2; V gene: TRBV5-5; clone size: .; D gene: .; CDR3 DNA: TGTGCCAGCAGCTTGAATTTTATGAGACAGGATGGCTACACCTTC; CDR3 protein: CASSLNFMRQDGYTF
J gene: TRBJ2-3; V gene: TRBV5-1; clone size: .; D gene: TRBD2; CDR3 DNA: TGCGCCAGCAGCTCCCTAGCGGGAGGGCCAGATACGCAGTATTTT; CDR3 protein: CASSSLAGGPDTQYF
J gene: TRBJ1-1; V gene: TRBV6-1; clone size: few; D gene: TRBD1; CDR3 DNA: TGTGCCAGCAGTGAAAGTTTACAGGGGGCATATGAAGCTTTCTTT; CDR3 protein: CASSESLQGAYEAFF
J gene: TRBJ1-6; V gene: TRBV5-8; clone size: .; D gene: .; CDR3 DNA: TGTGCCAGCAGCTTGCGGACAGTAACCAATTCACCCCTCCACTTT; CDR3 protein: CASSLRTVTNSPLHF
J gene: TRBJ2-7; V gene: TRBV4-2; clone size: once; D gene: .; CDR3 DNA: TGTGCCAGCAGCCAAGATCGGAGCGAGCAGTACTTC; CDR3 protein: CASSQDRSEQYF
J gene: TRBJ2-3; V gene: TRBV19; clone size: .; D gene: TRBD2; CDR3 DNA: TGTGCCAGTAGTATTCTAGCGGCTGCGGATACGCAGTATTTT; CDR3 protein: CASSILAAADTQYF
J gene: TRBJ1-5; V gene: TRBV5-1; clone size: .; D gene: TRBD1; CDR3 DNA: TGCGCCAGCAGCGAATCGGGACAGGGCAATCAGCCCCAGCATTTT; CDR3 protein: CASSESGQGNQPQHF
J gene: TRBJ2-1; V gene: TRBV11-3; clone size: .; D gene: .; CDR3 DNA: TGTGCCAGCAGCTTACGGGGAAGCTCCTACAATGAGCAGTTCTTC; CDR3 protein: CASSLRGSSYNEQFF
J gene: TRBJ1-1; V gene: TRBV9; clone size: .; D gene: .; CDR3 DNA: TGTGCCAGCAGCGTGGGGACAAACACTGAAGCTTTCTTT; CDR3 protein: CASSVGTNTEAFF
J gene: TRBJ2-2; V gene: TRBV7-3; clone size: .; D gene: TRBD1; CDR3 DNA: TGTGCCAGCAGCTCAAAGGTCGAGGGGGCCAGAACCGGGGAGCTGTTTTTT; CDR3 protein: CASSSKVEGARTGELFF
J gene: TRBJ1-1; V gene: TRBV10-3; clone size: .; D gene: .; CDR3 DNA: TGTGCCATCAGTGAGTCGTTGGGGGGGAGTTGGATGAACACTGAAGCTTTCTTT; CDR3 protein: CAISESLGGSWMNTEAFF
J gene: TRBJ1-1; V gene: TRBV2; clone size: .; D gene: .; CDR3 DNA: TGTGCCAGCAGTGAAGCGCGGACTATGAACACTGAAGCTTTCTTT; CDR3 protein: CASSEARTMNTEAFF
J gene: TRBJ1-1; V gene: TRBV12-3/TRBV12-4; clone size: .; D gene: .; CDR3 DNA: TGTGCCAGCAGTTTCGGGGGGAACGCTTTCTTT; CDR3 protein: CASSFGGNAFF
J gene: TRBJ1-4; V gene: TRBV30; clone size: .; D gene: .; CDR3 DNA: TGTGCCTGGACAGGCAGAACAACTAATGAAAAACTGTTTTTT; CDR3 protein: CAWTGRTTNEKLFF
J gene: TRBJ2-3; V gene: TRBV7-9; clone size: .; D gene: .; CDR3 DNA: TGTGCCAGCAGCTTAGCGCCAGCGGTGGATTACACAGATACGCAGTATTTT; CDR3 protein: CASSLAPAVDYTDTQYF
J gene: TRBJ2-7; V gene: TRBV28; clone size: .; D gene: TRBD2; CDR3 DNA: TGTGCCAGAGCGGGAAAGAGGTACGAGCAGTACTTC; CDR3 protein: CARAGKRYEQYF
J gene: TRBJ1-2; V gene: TRBV7-9; clone size: .; D gene: TRBD1; CDR3 DNA: TGTGCCAGCAGCTACCCTGGACAGGGACATGGCTACACCTTC; CDR3 protein: CASSYPGQGHGYTF
J gene: TRBJ2-3; V gene: TRBV5-1; clone size: once; D gene: TRBD1; CDR3 DNA: TGCGCCAGCAGCTTGTCCCGGGACAGGGGGGATACGCAGTATTTT; CDR3 protein: CASSLSRDRGDTQYF